Each of the 32 T cell receptor beta chains below was sequenced from the same sample in a study of CXCR3-negative and CXCR3-positive naive CD8 T cells. The authors made the TRB cDNA libraries by 5' RACE using UMI labels. Using the 5' RACE reads, TCRdb records one entry per CDR3 protein without DNA. The ten most abundant clones cover around 2% of a sample with 5,000 to 7,000 distinct CDR3 sequences. Study outcomes and limitations: CXCR3-negative naive cells had less hydrophobic TRB CDR3s than did CXCR3-positive naive cells.

No antigen has been assigned to these receptors. Sequencing was done on a sample of naive CXCR3+ CD8+ T cells from blood. Subset described: CD45RO-CCR7+CD27+CD95- naive CD8+ T cells expressing CXCR3 (TNR3+). These receptors were taken from a human donor in good health. Some clones in this sample may be carry-over from other donors' samples.

CDR3 protein: CASSKGDCLGMNTEAFF. The J gene is TRBJ1-1, the V gene TRBV21-1. TRBV21-1 is a pseudogene segment. The CDR3 sequence is 17 residues long.

This clonotype ranks as medium-sized in terms of frequency. V usage is TRBV6-5 and J usage is TRBJ2-7; TCRdb picks TRBD1, but there is no DNA to check that call. The germline V gene encodes CDR1 MNHEY and CDR2 SVGAGI. There are 15 residues in the CDR3. The CDR3 loop is CASRITGRASYEQYF.

This clonotype is labeled medium-sized based on frequency. The V and J genes are TRBV27 and TRBJ1-1; the D call of TRBD1 rests on TCRdb alone, since no DNA is present to check it. The V gene's germline CDR1 is MNHEY and CDR2 SMNVEV (reference sequence). There are 14 residues in the CDR3. CDR3 loop: CASSSQGGATEAFF.

CDR3 sequence: CSATGGFRYGYTF. This sequence joins TRBV29-1 and TRBJ1-2; the TCRdb D gene call, TRBD1, has no DNA to confirm it. CDR3 length: 13 residues. Germline lookup yields CDR1 SQVTM and CDR2 ANQGSEA. Variable domain in full (rest from reference TRBV29-1 and TRBJ1-2): SAVISQKPSRDICQRGTSLTIQCQVDSQVTMMFWYRQQPGQSLTLIATANQGSEATYESGFVIDKFPISRPNLTFSTLTVSNMSPEDSSIYLCSATGGFRYGYTFGSGTRLTVV.

By frequency, this clonotype registers medium-sized. The V and J genes are TRBV7-2 and TRBJ1-2; the D call of TRBD1 rests on TCRdb alone, since no DNA is present to check it. CDR3 length equals 17 residues. CDR1 is SGHTA, CDR2 FQGNSA, per germline. CDR3 loop: CASSPNSITGVNYGYTF.

This clonotype ranks as medium-sized in terms of frequency. The rearrangement joins TRBV5-6 to TRBJ2-5; the TCRdb D gene call, TRBD1, has no DNA to confirm it. CDR1 and CDR2 (germline): SGHDT, YYEEEE. The CDR3 runs 15 residues. CDR3 in amino acids: CASSHLQGSEETQYF.

This clonotype is identified as medium-sized (0.01 to 0.1%) from frequency. The chain links TRBV2 to TRBJ2-1; the TRBD2 assignment by TCRdb is unverifiable without DNA. CDR1 and CDR2 from the germline V gene are SNHLY and FYNNEI. This CDR3 spans 12 amino acids. The CDR3 reads CASSEIGGEQFF.

This clonotype is medium-sized by frequency. This chain joins TRBV5-1 and TRBJ2-3. This CDR3 has 14 residues. CDR1 and CDR2 (germline): SGHRS, YFSETQ. The CDR3 protein is CASSFASSTDTQYF.

The genes are TRBV30 and TRBJ2-2; checking the TCRdb D call of TRBD1 is not possible without DNA. The CDR3 spans 15 residues. From germline, CDR1 is GTSNPN and CDR2 SVGIG (reference sequence). The chain's CDR3 is CAWTPGGPNTGELFF.

Considering frequency, this clonotype is medium-sized. The J gene is TRBJ1-1, the V gene TRBV29-1; TCRdb lists TRBD1, though no DNA is available to test this call. The CDR3 runs 12 residues. The V gene's germline CDR1 is SQVTM and CDR2 ANQGSEA. CDR3 protein: CSVKTGKPEAFF.

This clonotype counts as medium-sized by frequency. The V and J genes are TRBV29-1 and TRBJ2-5; absent DNA, TCRdb's TRBD2 call cannot be checked. The germline CDR1 and CDR2 sequences are SQVTM and ANQGSEA. The CDR3 totals 18 residues. This CDR3 reads CSVEGTGGRAFHTETQYF.

V usage is TRBV20-1 and J usage is TRBJ2-5. Germline values: CDR1 DFQATT, CDR2 SNEGSKA (reference sequence). The CDR3 is 13 residues long. This chain's CDR3 is CSARDRLIETQYF.

This chain uses TRBV6-6 with TRBJ2-7; TCRdb's D call, TRBD1, is unchecked because there is no DNA. In germline, CDR1 is MNHNY, CDR2 SVGAGI (reference sequence). The CDR3 runs 16 residues. CDR3 amino acids: CASRPGQGLNSYEQYF.

The chain is built from TRBV12-3 or TRBV12-4 and TRBJ2-3; no DNA is available, so the TRBD1 call from TCRdb remains unchecked. The CDR3 covers 17 residues. CDR3 region: CASSLRSSGPVTDTQYF.

The CDR3 loop is CASSQGSGAVYEQYF. This sequence joins TRBV4-3 and TRBJ2-7; absent DNA, TCRdb's TRBD1 call cannot be checked. The CDR3 contains 15 residues. Germline V lookup: CDR1 LGHNA, CDR2 YSLEER.

Judged by frequency, this clonotype is medium-sized. This chain connects TRBV29-1 to TRBJ1-1; absent DNA, TCRdb's TRBD1 call cannot be checked. This CDR3 comprises 12 residues. CDR1 is SQVTM, CDR2 ANQGSEA, per germline. The CDR3 sequence is CSGLDRATEAFF.

V usage is TRBV4-2 and J usage is TRBJ1-1; TCRdb reports TRBD1, a call that lacks DNA to check it against. CDR1 and CDR2 (germline): LGHNA, YNFKEQ. CDR3 length equals 16 residues. This chain's CDR3 is CASSQDLEGVDTEAFF.

Considering frequency, this clonotype is medium-sized (0.01 to 0.1%). This chain joins TRBV19 and TRBJ2-1; the D call of TRBD1 rests on TCRdb alone, since no DNA is present to check it. Germline lookup yields CDR1 LNHDA and CDR2 SQIVND (reference sequence). This CDR3 comprises 15 residues. CDR3 region: CASSIVDRGNNEQFF.

This rearrangement joins TRBV7-8 to TRBJ2-5; TCRdb calls TRBD1, which cannot be checked without DNA. Germline V gene sequence: CDR1 SGHVS, CDR2 FQNEAQ. This CDR3 has 15 residues. This chain's CDR3 is CASSLGTAPRETQYF.

The chain combines TRBV4-1 with TRBJ2-1. CDR1 is MGHRA and CDR2 is YSYEKL in the germline V gene. This CDR3 spans 17 amino acids. The chain's CDR3 is CASSQTPKWKTYNEQFF.

The V and J genes are TRBV7-9 and TRBJ2-1; the D gene TCRdb calls, TRBD1, cannot be checked with no DNA. The CDR3 is made up of 14 amino acids. From germline, CDR1 is SEHNR and CDR2 FQNEAQ (reference sequence). CDR3 sequence: CASSGQGADNEQFF.

The chain uses TRBV7-2 and TRBJ1-2; as DNA is missing, the TRBD1 call by TCRdb cannot be tested. Germline-derived CDR1 and CDR2 are SGHTA and FQGNSA. The CDR3 covers 14 residues. CDR3 residues: CASSSTGQGNGYTF.

This clonotype shows up as medium-sized (0.01 to 0.1%) by frequency. The genes are TRBV27 and TRBJ1-5; the D call of TRBD1 rests on TCRdb alone, since no DNA is present to check it. The CDR3 runs to 13 residues. CDR1 and CDR2 (germline): MNHEY, SMNVEV (reference sequence). The CDR3 reads CASRGQVWQPQHF.

By frequency, this clonotype is medium-sized (0.01 to 0.1%). V usage is TRBV11-2 and J usage is TRBJ2-5; TCRdb proposes TRBD1, but this gene call is untestable without DNA. Germline loops: CDR1 SGHAT, CDR2 FQNNGV. This CDR3 contains 16 residues. The chain's CDR3 is CASSLGRGRLQETQYF.

Judged by frequency, this clonotype is medium-sized. The V call is TRBV29-1, the J call TRBJ2-1; without DNA, the TCRdb call of TRBD1 cannot be checked. The germline V gene encodes CDR1 SQVTM and CDR2 ANQGSEA. The CDR3 consists of 14 residues. The CDR3 loop is CSVAPGGSYNEQFF.

Its frequency marks this clonotype as medium-sized. The chain employs TRBV29-1 and TRBJ2-3; TCRdb's D call of TRBD1 is untestable without DNA. Germline loops: CDR1 SQVTM, CDR2 ANQGSEA. This CDR3 spans 13 amino acids. CDR3 amino acids: CSAIKGSTDTQYF.

The chain is built from TRBV29-1 and TRBJ2-6; TCRdb names TRBD1, which stays unverified in the absence of DNA. The CDR3 is 16 residues long. Germline lookup yields CDR1 SQVTM and CDR2 ANQGSEA. CDR3 amino acids: CSVEMQGAQGANVLTF. The full variable domain, with the rest looked up from reference TRBV29-1 and TRBJ2-6, is SAVISQKPSRDICQRGTSLTIQCQVDSQVTMMFWYRQQPGQSLTLIATANQGSEATYESGFVIDKFPISRPNLTFSTLTVSNMSPEDSSIYLCSVEMQGAQGANVLTFGAGSRLTVL.

This chain's CDR3 is CASSLYTDGRSGNTIYF. The genes are TRBV11-2 and TRBJ1-3. This CDR3 is built from 17 residues. Germline CDR1 SGHAT, CDR2 FQNNGV.

This chain links TRBV6-6 with TRBJ2-7; TCRdb outputs TRBD1, but without DNA this stays unchecked. There are 13 residues in the CDR3. CDR1 and CDR2 from the germline V gene are MNHNY and SVGAGI (reference sequence). The CDR3 loop reads CAAAPDITYEQYF.

This clonotype counts as medium-sized by frequency. The rearrangement joins TRBV7-9 to TRBJ2-1; TCRdb gives TRBD2 as the D gene, but with no DNA this cannot be confirmed. The CDR3 consists of 15 residues. CDR1 is SEHNR, CDR2 FQNEAQ, per germline (reference sequence). This CDR3 reads CASSLVLAGDNEQFF. Full variable domain (rest looked up from reference TRBV7-9 and TRBJ2-1): DTGVSQNPRHKITKRGQNVTFRCDPISEHNRLYWYRQTLGQGPEFLTYFQNEAQLEKSRLLSDRFSAERPKGSFSTLEIQRTEQGDSAMYLCASSLVLAGDNEQFFGPGTRLTVL.

This chain links TRBV4-3 with TRBJ1-2. Germline V gene sequence: CDR1 LGHNA, CDR2 YSLEER. CDR3 size: 14 residues. CDR3 residues: CASSQDREGYGYTF.

This clonotype is deemed medium-sized by its frequency. The rearrangement uses TRBV7-2 and TRBJ1-6. CDR1 is SGHTA, CDR2 FQGNSA, per germline. The CDR3 has 13 residues. CDR3 region: CASSLGRGSPLHF.